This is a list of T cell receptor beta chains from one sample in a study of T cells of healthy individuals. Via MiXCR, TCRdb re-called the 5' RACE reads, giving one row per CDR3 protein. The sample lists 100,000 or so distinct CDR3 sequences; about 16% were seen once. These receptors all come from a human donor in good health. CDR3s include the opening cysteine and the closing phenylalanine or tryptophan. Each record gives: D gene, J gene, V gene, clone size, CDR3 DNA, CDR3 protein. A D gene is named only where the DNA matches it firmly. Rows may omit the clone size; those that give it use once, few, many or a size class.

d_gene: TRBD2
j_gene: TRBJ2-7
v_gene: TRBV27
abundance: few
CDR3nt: TGTGCCAGCAGTCCAGGACTAGAGGGGCACGAGCAGTACTTC
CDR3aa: CASSPGLEGHEQYF

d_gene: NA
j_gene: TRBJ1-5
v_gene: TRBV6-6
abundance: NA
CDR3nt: TGTGCCAGCATGGGGGGCATCAATCAGCCCCAGCATTTT
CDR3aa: CASMGGINQPQHF

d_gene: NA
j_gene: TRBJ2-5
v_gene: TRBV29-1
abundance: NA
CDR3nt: TGCAGCGTTGAAGGTCATGAGACAGTTCCCTCCCATAAAGACCAAGAGACCCAGTACTTC
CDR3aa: CSVEGHETVPSHKDQETQYF

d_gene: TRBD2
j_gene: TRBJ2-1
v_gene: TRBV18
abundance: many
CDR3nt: TGTGCCAGCTCACCAGGGTCTCTAGGACTAGCGGGAGAAGAGCAGTTCTTC
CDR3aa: CASSPGSLGLAGEEQFF

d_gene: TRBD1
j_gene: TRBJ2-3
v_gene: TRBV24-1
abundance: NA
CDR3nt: TGTGCCACCAGTGATGGGACAGGGGTATACACAGATACGCAGTATTTT
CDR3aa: CATSDGTGVYTDTQYF

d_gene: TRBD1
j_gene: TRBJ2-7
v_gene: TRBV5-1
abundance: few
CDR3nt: TGCGCCAGCAGCACAAGGACAGGGGCATACTACGAGCAGTACTTC
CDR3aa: CASSTRTGAYYEQYF

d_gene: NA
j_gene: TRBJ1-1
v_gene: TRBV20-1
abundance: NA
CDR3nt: TGCAGTGCTAGAAAGACGGGATCGGACACTGAAGCTTTCTTT
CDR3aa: CSARKTGSDTEAFF

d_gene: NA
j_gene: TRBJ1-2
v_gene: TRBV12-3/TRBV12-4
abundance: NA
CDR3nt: TGTGCCAGCAGTGATAACAGGGAAAGCTATGGCTACACCTTC
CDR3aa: CASSDNRESYGYTF

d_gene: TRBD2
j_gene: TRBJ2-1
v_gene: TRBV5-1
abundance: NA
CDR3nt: TGCGCCAGCGAGCGGGAGGGCCGCGATGAGCAGTTCTTC
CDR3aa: CASEREGRDEQFF

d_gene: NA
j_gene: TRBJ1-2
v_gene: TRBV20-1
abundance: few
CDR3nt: TGCAGTGCTGTGGACACAAGGGGTTATGGCTACACCTTC
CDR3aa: CSAVDTRGYGYTF

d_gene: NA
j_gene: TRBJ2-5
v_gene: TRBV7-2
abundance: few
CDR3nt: TGTGCCAGCAGCCCCTCTCGGGAGACCCAGTACTTC
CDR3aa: CASSPSRETQYF

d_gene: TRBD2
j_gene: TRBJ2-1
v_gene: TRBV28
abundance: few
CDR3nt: TGTGCCAGCAGCCAATCGGGACTATACTACAATGAGCAGTTCTTC
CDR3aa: CASSQSGLYYNEQFF

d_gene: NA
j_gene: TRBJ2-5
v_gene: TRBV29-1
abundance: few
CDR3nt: TGCAGCGTTGGGTGGGACCAAGAGACCCAGTACTTC
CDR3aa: CSVGWDQETQYF

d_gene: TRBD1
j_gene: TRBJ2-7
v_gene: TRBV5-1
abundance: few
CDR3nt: TGCGCCAGCAGCAAACTACAGGGGAACGAGCAGTACTTC
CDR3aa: CASSKLQGNEQYF

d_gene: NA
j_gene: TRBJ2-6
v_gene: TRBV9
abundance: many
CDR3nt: TGTGCCAGCAGCGCTTCTGGGGGCGTCCTGACTTTC
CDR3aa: CASSASGGVLTF

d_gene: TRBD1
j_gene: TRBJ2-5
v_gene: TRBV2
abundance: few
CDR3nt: TGTGCCAGCAGTCCCGGGACAGGGGACCAAGAGACCCAGTACTTC
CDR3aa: CASSPGTGDQETQYF

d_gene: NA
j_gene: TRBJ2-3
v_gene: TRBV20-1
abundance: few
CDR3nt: TGCGCTTCGGCGAGGGAAATGCAGTATTTT
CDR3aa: CASAREMQYF

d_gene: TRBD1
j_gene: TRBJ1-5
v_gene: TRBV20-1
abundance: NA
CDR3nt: TGCAGTGCTAGAAGCCCACAGGGGGGCAATCAGCCCCAGCATTTT
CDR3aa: CSARSPQGGNQPQHF

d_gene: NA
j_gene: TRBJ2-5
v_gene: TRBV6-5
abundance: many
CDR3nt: TGTGCCACCCACGTCTCTACTCAGGGTGGAGGAGAGACCCAGTACTTC
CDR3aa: CATHVSTQGGGETQYF

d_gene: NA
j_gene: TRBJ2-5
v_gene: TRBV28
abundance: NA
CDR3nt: TGTGCCAGCAGTACCGGGACTTTTGGGGAGACCCAGTACTTC
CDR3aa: CASSTGTFGETQYF

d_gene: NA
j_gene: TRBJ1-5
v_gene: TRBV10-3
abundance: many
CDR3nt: TGTGCCATCACTGGACAGATAACCGGGCCCCAGCATTTT
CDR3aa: CAITGQITGPQHF

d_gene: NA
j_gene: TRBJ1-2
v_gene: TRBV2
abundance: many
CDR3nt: TGTGCCAGCAGTGGAGGGTACTATGGCTACACCTTC
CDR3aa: CASSGGYYGYTF

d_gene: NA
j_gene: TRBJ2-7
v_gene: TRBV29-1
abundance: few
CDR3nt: TGCAGCGTCCATAATACAGGGTACGAGCAGTACTTC
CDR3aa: CSVHNTGYEQYF

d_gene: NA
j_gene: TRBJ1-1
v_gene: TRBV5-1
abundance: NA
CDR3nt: TGCGCCAGCACCGACCAAGACACTGAAGCTTTCTTT
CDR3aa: CASTDQDTEAFF

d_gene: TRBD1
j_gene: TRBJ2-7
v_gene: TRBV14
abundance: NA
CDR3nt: TGTGCCAGCAGCCAGGGACAGGGGTACGAGCAGTACTTC
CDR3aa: CASSQGQGYEQYF

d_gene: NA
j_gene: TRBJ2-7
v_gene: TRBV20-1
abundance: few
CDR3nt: TGCAGTGTCCTCCTTATCCCCCCTCCCTACGAGCAGTACTTC
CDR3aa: CSVLLIPPPYEQYF

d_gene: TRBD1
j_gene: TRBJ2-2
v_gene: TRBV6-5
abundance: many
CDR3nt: TGTGCCAGCAGTTCCGCAGACAGGGGATACACCGGGGAGCTGTTTTTT
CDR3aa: CASSSADRGYTGELFF

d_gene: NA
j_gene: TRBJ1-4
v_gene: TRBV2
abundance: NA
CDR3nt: TGTGCCAGCATGAGGAACTGGGGCGAAAAACTGTTTTTT
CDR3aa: CASMRNWGEKLFF

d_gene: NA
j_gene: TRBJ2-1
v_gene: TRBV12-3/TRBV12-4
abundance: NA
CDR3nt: TGTGCCAGCAGTTATCATGCTGAGCAGTTCTTC
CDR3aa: CASSYHAEQFF

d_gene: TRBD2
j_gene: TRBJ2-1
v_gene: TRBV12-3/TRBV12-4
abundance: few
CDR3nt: TGTGCCAGCAGGACTAGCGGGAGGGTGGATGAGCAGTTCTTC
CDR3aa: CASRTSGRVDEQFF

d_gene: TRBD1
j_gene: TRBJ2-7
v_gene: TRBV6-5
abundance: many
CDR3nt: TGTGCCAGCAGTTCCAATCGACCGGGACAGGGAGCCTACGAGCAGTACTTC
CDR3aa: CASSSNRPGQGAYEQYF

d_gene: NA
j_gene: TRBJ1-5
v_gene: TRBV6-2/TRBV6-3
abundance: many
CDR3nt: TGTGCCAGCAGTTTCTCGGGCAATCAGCCCCAGCATTTT
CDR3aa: CASSFSGNQPQHF

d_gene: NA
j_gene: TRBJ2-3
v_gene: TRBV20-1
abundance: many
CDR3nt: TGCAGTGCTAGGTCCCTAGCAGATTTAGATACGCAGTATTTT
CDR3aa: CSARSLADLDTQYF

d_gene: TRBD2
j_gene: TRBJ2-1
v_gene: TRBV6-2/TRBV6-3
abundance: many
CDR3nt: TGTGCCAGCAGTTACTCGTCAGCGGGGGGCCATGAGCAGTTCTTC
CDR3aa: CASSYSSAGGHEQFF

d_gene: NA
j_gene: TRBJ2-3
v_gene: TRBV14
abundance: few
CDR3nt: TGTGCCAGCAGCCAAGTGGGTCGCACAGATACGCAGTATTTT
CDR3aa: CASSQVGRTDTQYF

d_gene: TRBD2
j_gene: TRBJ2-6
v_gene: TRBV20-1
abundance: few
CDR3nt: TGCAGTGCTACCACGGGAGGCTCTGGGGCCAACGTCCTGACTTTC
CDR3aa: CSATTGGSGANVLTF

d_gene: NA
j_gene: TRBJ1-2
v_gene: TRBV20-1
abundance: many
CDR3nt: TGCAGTGCCAACTCCCAGGCTCCCCTCTATGGCTACACCTTC
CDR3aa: CSANSQAPLYGYTF

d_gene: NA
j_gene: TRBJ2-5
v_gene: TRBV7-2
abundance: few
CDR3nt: TGTGCCAGCAGCTTTATGTCTGAGACCCAGTACTTC
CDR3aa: CASSFMSETQYF

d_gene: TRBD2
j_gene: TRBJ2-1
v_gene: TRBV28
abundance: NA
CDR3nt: TGTGCCAGCAGTTTACTAGCGGGGAACAGGAATGAGCAGTTCTTC
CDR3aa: CASSLLAGNRNEQFF

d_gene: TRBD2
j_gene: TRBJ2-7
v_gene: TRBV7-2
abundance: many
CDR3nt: TGTGCCAGCAGCCGGACTAGTAGTTCCACCTACGAGCAGTACTTC
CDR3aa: CASSRTSSSTYEQYF

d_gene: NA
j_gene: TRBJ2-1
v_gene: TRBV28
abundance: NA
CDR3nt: TGTGCCAGCAGTGGGGGATGGTTTTCCTACAATGAGCAGTTCTTC
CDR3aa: CASSGGWFSYNEQFF

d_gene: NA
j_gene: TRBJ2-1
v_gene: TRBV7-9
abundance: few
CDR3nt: TGTGCCAGCAGCTTCAGGTGGGTGGGCGGGGAAGGTGAGCAGTTCTTC
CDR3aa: CASSFRWVGGEGEQFF

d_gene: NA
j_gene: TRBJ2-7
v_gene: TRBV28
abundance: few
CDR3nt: TGTGCCAGCAGTTTAGCTGGGGGCACGGACGAGCAGTACTTC
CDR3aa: CASSLAGGTDEQYF

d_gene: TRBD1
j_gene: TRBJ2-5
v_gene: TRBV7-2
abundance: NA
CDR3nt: TGTGCCAGCAGCTCTATTCCACCGGGACAGGGAGAGACCCAGTACTTC
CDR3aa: CASSSIPPGQGETQYF

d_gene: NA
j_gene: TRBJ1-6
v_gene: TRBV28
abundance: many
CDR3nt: TGTGCCAGCAGCCCAATAGACGGCGGACGGTCACCCCTCCACTTT
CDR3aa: CASSPIDGGRSPLHF

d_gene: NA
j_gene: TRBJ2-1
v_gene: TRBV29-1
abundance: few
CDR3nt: TGCAGCGAGGGGGGACGGAGCTACAATGAGCAGTTCTTC
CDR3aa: CSEGGRSYNEQFF

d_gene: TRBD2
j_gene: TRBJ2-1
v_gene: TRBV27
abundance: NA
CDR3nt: TGTGCCAGCAGCCCTGGGACTAGCGGTATCAATGAGCAGTTCTTC
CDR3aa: CASSPGTSGINEQFF